This T cell receptor beta chain was profiled in a study of blood T cell repertoires in COVID-19. Study information: PBMCs, B-cell-depleted T cells, or T cells provided the cDNA or gDNA that made up the material.

The V and J ends lost 5 bases and 9 bases respectively, with 14 bases between them. This CDR3 has 13 amino acids. The germline V gene encodes CDR1 LNHDA and CDR2 SQIVND (reference sequence). Sequenced by immunoSEQ multiplex PCR; TCRdb stores in-frame clones only, minus some. The profile shows roughly 300,000 clones, about 86% of them singletons. Sequenced input: peripheral blood. The chain links TRBV19 to TRBJ2-1, with no clear D. The TCR sequence derives from a woman aged 55-70 years with active or convalescent COVID-19. CDR3 loop: CASSGPLWSEQFF. CDR3 sequence (DNA): TGTGCCAGTAGTGGTCCCCTCTGGAGTGAGCAGTTCTTC.